One and the same sample provided the 7 T cell receptor beta chains below, sequenced in a study of T-cell reconstitution after alpha-beta-depleted transplantation in children. Construction of the TCRbeta library involved unique molecular identifiers. Each CDR3 protein is one row after TCRdb ran MiXCR on the PCR reads. The sample has roughly 350,000 distinct CDR3 sequences, 10% seen once; the top ten hold around 2.4%. Sequencing used PBMCs from the stem cell graft donor, obtained from the stem cell graft. The receptors originated from a human donor who donated a stem cell graft to a child with acute lymphoblastic leukemia.

CDR3 sequence reads: CASSLRKSPLHF. The CDR3 nucleotides are TGTGCCAGCAGCTTAAGGAAGTCACCCCTCCACTTT. The chain employs TRBV7-8 and TRBJ1-6; D is unclear. Germline V gene lookup returns CDR1 SGHVS and CDR2 FQNEAQ. V lost 2 bases to trimming and J lost 10 bases, with 6 bases between them. CDR3 length: 12 residues.

This clonotype was picked up many times. The chain recombines TRBV3-1 with TRBJ1-2, with no clear D. Per the germline V gene, CDR1 is LGHDT and CDR2 is YNNKEL (reference sequence). The CDR3 is made up of 16 amino acids. With 0 bases removed from V and 6 bases from J, the gap between germline ends came to 17 bases. CDR3 in amino acids: CASSQEEWPRTHGYTF. In DNA form, the CDR3 reads TGTGCCAGCAGCCAAGAGGAGTGGCCAAGGACCCATGGCTACACCTTC.

This rearrangement joins TRBV5-1 to TRBJ2-2; TRBD1 matches at 8 bases. With V trimmed by 4 bases and J by 0 bases, 5 bases remained unmatched. This CDR3 contains 16 residues. The germline CDR1 and CDR2 sequences are SGHRS and YFSETQ. CDR3 residues: CASSPQGAANTGELFF. CDR3 bases: TGCGCCAGCAGCCCGCAGGGGGCCGCGAACACCGGGGAGCTGTTTTTT.

At least ten counts were recorded for this clonotype. This sequence joins TRBV4-3 and TRBJ2-7, with 8 nucleotides matching TRBD1. There are 14 residues in the CDR3. V lost 4 bases and J lost 5; bases outside the gene matches: 7. Per germline, CDR1 LGHNA and CDR2 YSLEER. CDR3 loop: CASSPRTGPNEQYF. Written as DNA, the CDR3 is TGCGCCAGCAGCCCCCGGACAGGGCCCAACGAGCAGTACTTC.

This clonotype has at least ten counts. The V gene is TRBV29-1, the J gene TRBJ1-2, with D maybe TRBD1 (5 bases). There are 11 residues in the CDR3. With 6 bases removed from V and 8 bases from J, the gap between germline ends came to 13 bases. In germline, CDR1 is SQVTM, CDR2 ANQGSEA. The CDR3 DNA reads TGCAGCGTCCGAGCTGGGGACGGCTACACCTTC. It specifies CSVRAGDGYTF.

The sample holds a few counts of this clonotype. The DNA for the CDR3 is TGTGCCAGCAGGCAGGGGGTTGCGGGATACAATGAGCAGTTCTTC. Translated: CASRQGVAGYNEQFF. The V gene is TRBV6-1, the J gene TRBJ2-1; TRBD1 might be the D (7 bases). V shed 6 bases and J shed 4 bases, with 16 bases lying between them. Germline values: CDR1 MNHNS, CDR2 SASEGT. The CDR3 runs to 15 residues.

This clonotype was counted ten times or more. This sequence joins TRBV4-1 and TRBJ2-1; a weak D match, TRBD2 (5 bases). Trimming removed 5 bases from V and 6 bases from J, with 17 bases in between. Germline lookup yields CDR1 MGHRA and CDR2 YSYEKL. This CDR3 comprises 15 residues. The CDR3 sequence is CASSVASTQSNEQFF. The CDR3 DNA sequence: TGCGCCAGCAGCGTCGCTAGCACCCAATCCAATGAGCAGTTCTTC.